This TCR beta chain derives from a study of tumor-infiltrating lymphocytes in primary liver carcinoma. Turning to the study itself: The patients included men and women who were aged 30 to 69 years.

A constant-region primer served to make TCR beta cDNA from roughly 500 ng total RNA. Employing slightly modified ARM-PCR, three nested multiplex PCR rounds were run, and these gave rise to the TCR beta libraries. Running 9 to 11 cycles apiece, the first two PCR rounds relied on TRBV1-TRBV30 forward primers together with a C-beta reverse primer. TCRdb reprocessed the multiplex PCR reads with MiXCR, giving one entry per CDR3 protein. Found here are 40,000 to 55,000 distinct CDR3 sequences, 55% to 75% of them singletons; the top ten hold less than 35%. To note about this clonotype: Its target is unknown.

Germline V gene lookup returns CDR1 SGHAT and CDR2 FQDESV (reference sequence). This CDR3 spans 17 amino acids. Trimming at V came to 4 bases and at J to 9 bases, leaving 17 bases not matched to a gene. Points from the study as a whole: Tumors significantly exceeded blood in top-250-clone fraction (p = 0.039). Only about 8-24% of top clones occurred in every one of the five tumor regions.

From about 20-30 mg of unsorted bulk tissue, DNA and RNA were co-extracted together. At sampling, these chronic HBV carriers had received no treatment. The V gene is TRBV11-1, the J gene TRBJ2-1; 8 nucleotides agree with TRBD2. The clonotype comes from a man in his forties with primary liver carcinoma and hepatitis B virus infection. Sequenced input: liver tumor tissue from sampling region 5. Subset specified: tumor region T5, tumor centre. Here the CDR3 DNA reads TGTGCCAGCAGCTCCCCTCCTGACGGGAGGGCCTTTAGTGAGCAGTTCTTC. Its translation: CASSSPPDGRAFSEQFF.